These 21 T cell receptor beta chains came from one sample sequenced in a study of beta chain features in type 1 diabetes (dated by TCRdb to 2016 to 2019). Libraries were made using the immunoSEQ multiplex PCR assay. The entire isolated RNA was reverse transcribed using the High Capacity cDNA Reverse Transcription Kit, and thus expressed TCRB transcripts were sequenced. The immuneACCESS repertoire file appears here via TCRdb, limited to in-frame rearrangements. These files lack a portion of the clones; in checked studies, under half of the deficit traces to unresolved V genes, and the cause of the others is not known. The sample table shows approximately 400,000 clones, and more than 13% are seen once. The ten biggest clones cover 0.019% of the sample. Sequenced input: naive CD4+ T cells from blood. In light of the paper, this sample's cell subset or site label describes: true naive CD4+ T cells. The receptors were gathered from a woman aged 18 to 35 in good health.

The chain joins TRBV29-1 to TRBJ2-1; 15 bases line up with TRBD2. Looked up from germline, CDR1 is SQVTM and CDR2 is ANQGSEA. With V trimmed by 5 bases and J by 7 bases, 12 bases remained unmatched. The CDR3 is 17 amino acids. CDR3 residues: CSVPGLAGGYKGNEQFF. The CDR3 nucleotides read TGCAGCGTTCCGGGACTAGCGGGAGGTTATAAGGGAAATGAGCAGTTCTTC.

This clone has just a few counts. The chain uses TRBV28 and TRBJ2-7; 8 positions match TRBD2. CDR1 MDHEN and CDR2 SYDVKM come from the germline V gene. With V trimmed by 8 bases and J by 7 bases, 10 bases remained unmatched. The CDR3 totals 13 residues. CDR3 loop: CASREGSPLEQYF. As DNA, the CDR3 is TGTGCCAGCCGGGAGGGGTCACCACTTGAGCAGTACTTC.

There are a few counts of this clone. The chain is built from TRBV18 and TRBJ2-7; no clear D gene. The CDR3 spans 12 residues. From germline, CDR1 is KGHSH and CDR2 LQKENI. V lost 3 bases, J lost 3 bases, and 6 bases lay in between. In DNA, the CDR3 is TGTGCCAGCTCACCGATGAGCTACGAGCAGTACTTC. Residues: CASSPMSYEQYF. Full variable domain (rest looked up from reference TRBV18 and TRBJ2-7): NAGVMQNPRHLVRRRGQEARLRCSPMKGHSHVYWYRQLPEEGLKFMVYLQKENIIDESGMPKERFSAEFPKEGPSILRIQQVVRGDSAAYFCASSPMSYEQYFGPGTRLTVT.

This clone was seen more than once but under ten times. The J gene is TRBJ2-3, the V gene TRBV9; TRBD2 aligns across 12 bases. CDR3 length: 15 residues. The ends lost 4 bases at V and 5 bases at J; junction bases unmatched: 5. Germline CDR1 SGDLS, CDR2 YYNGEE. CDR3 bases: TGTGCCAGCAGCCTTCGACTAGCGGGGGTAGATACGCAGTATTTT. Protein product: CASSLRLAGVDTQYF.

This clone has more than one count but fewer than ten. This chain joins TRBV29-1 and TRBJ2-5, with a tentative D call TRBD2 (6 bases). The V gene lost 7 bases and the J gene lost 3 bases, with 9 bases spanning the gap. Germline lookup yields CDR1 SQVTM and CDR2 ANQGSEA. The CDR3 length is 11 residues. CDR3 sequence: CSAGGEETQYF. The CDR3, as DNA: TGCAGCGCTGGAGGGGAAGAGACCCAGTACTTC. The full variable domain, rest sourced from reference TRBV29-1 and TRBJ2-5, is SAVISQKPSRDICQRGTSLTIQCQVDSQVTMMFWYRQQPGQSLTLIATANQGSEATYESGFVIDKFPISRPNLTFSTLTVSNMSPEDSSIYLCSAGGEETQYFGPGTRLLVL.

This clone was counted once. The chain has TRBV19 and TRBJ1-5; TRBD1 aligns across 7 bases. CDR1 is LNHDA, CDR2 SQIVND, per germline (reference sequence). This CDR3 spans 17 amino acids. CDR3 nucleotides: TGTGCAACAAGAGACCGGGACAGATCATATAGCAATCAGCCCCAGCATTTT. Protein: CATRDRDRSYSNQPQHF.

This clone has just one count. This sequence joins TRBV5-1 and TRBJ2-5; TRBD2 matches 9 bases. This CDR3 is built from 16 residues. With 4 bases clipped from V and 4 bases from J, the junction kept 11 bases outside the gene matches. Germline CDR1 reads SGHRS; CDR2 reads YFSETQ. CDR3 residues: CASSRGGVAGAETQYF. CDR3 nucleotide sequence: TGCGCCAGCAGCCGGGGGGGTGTAGCGGGAGCAGAGACCCAGTACTTC.

The V call is TRBV11-1, the J call TRBJ2-2; 13 bases fit TRBD2. CDR1 and CDR2 (germline): SGHAT, FQDESV (reference sequence). This CDR3 has 16 amino acids. Trimming at V came to 5 bases and at J to 9 bases, leaving 9 bases not matched to a gene. In nucleotides, the CDR3 is TGTGCCAGCAGCGCGGGACTAGCGGGATCCAGCCGGGAGCTGTTTTTT. Translated, it gives CASSAGLAGSSRELFF.

This clone showed up just a few times. The chain uses TRBV29-1 and TRBJ1-2, with a weak D call TRBD1 (6 bases). The V end lost 6 bases, the J end lost 0 bases, and 11 bases lay between the germline ends. CDR3 length equals 13 residues. Germline V gives CDR1 SQVTM, CDR2 ANQGSEA. The CDR3 DNA reads TGCAGCGTCGACAGGACCTCTAACTATGGCTACACCTTC. Its protein is CSVDRTSNYGYTF. Using reference TRBV29-1 and TRBJ1-2 for the parts outside the CDR3, the full variable domain is SAVISQKPSRDICQRGTSLTIQCQVDSQVTMMFWYRQQPGQSLTLIATANQGSEATYESGFVIDKFPISRPNLTFSTLTVSNMSPEDSSIYLCSVDRTSNYGYTFGSGTRLTVV.

CDR3 loop: CASSGTGRNEQYF. The CDR3 nucleotides are TGTGCCAGCAGTGGGACAGGGCGCAACGAGCAGTACTTC. The chain joins TRBV25-1 to TRBJ2-7; 8 bases map to TRBD1. The CDR3 consists of 13 residues. Germline CDR1 and CDR2: MGHDK and SYGVNS. Losses at the gene ends were 4 bases for V and 5 bases for J; bases not matched to a gene: 4.

The J gene is TRBJ2-7, the V gene TRBV7-9, with 11 nucleotides matching TRBD2. The ends lost 5 bases at V and 4 bases at J; junction bases unmatched: 10. CDR3 length: 16 residues. The germline V gene encodes CDR1 SEHNR and CDR2 FQNEAQ (reference sequence). The CDR3 here is CASSEDSGRGWYEQYF. CDR3 DNA sequence: TGTGCCAGCAGCGAAGATAGCGGGAGGGGTTGGTACGAGCAGTACTTC.

The chain is built from TRBV29-1 and TRBJ2-5, with TRBD1 matching over 7 bases. In germline, CDR1 is SQVTM, CDR2 ANQGSEA. This CDR3 spans 13 amino acids. The J segment lost 1 base and the V segment lost 8 bases, leaving 7 bases of the junction unmatched. In DNA form, the CDR3 reads TGCAGCATCACCGGGGACAGCCAAGAGACCCAGTACTTC. Translation gives CSITGDSQETQYF.

In its sample, this clone was seen a few times. The chain joins TRBV7-9 to TRBJ1-1; unclear D gene. V was clipped by 0 bases and J by 4 bases, with 9 bases between them. Germline V gene data show CDR1 as SEHNR and CDR2 as FQNEAQ (reference sequence). The CDR3 sequence is 14 residues long. CDR3 bases: TGTGCCAGCAGCTTAGCAACAAGATCCACTGAAGCTTTCTTT. Amino acids: CASSLATRSTEAFF.

This clone was counted between two and nine times. J is TRBJ1-1 and V is TRBV4-2, with D perhaps matching TRBD1 (6 bases). The germline V gene encodes CDR1 LGHNA and CDR2 YNFKEQ. The V gene lost 4 bases and the J gene lost 1 base, with 13 bases spanning the gap. The CDR3 has 15 amino acids. CDR3 DNA sequence: TGTGCCAGCAGCCCGGGGGGGCGGGAGAACACTGAAGCTTTCTTT. Translating it yields CASSPGGRENTEAFF.

The chain couples TRBV29-1 to TRBJ1-2; perhaps TRBD1 as D (6 bases). In germline, CDR1 is SQVTM, CDR2 ANQGSEA. This CDR3 spans 12 amino acids. Deletions cut 7 bases from V and 3 bases from J, with 12 bases between. The CDR3 sequence is CSGGYRDYGYTF. CDR3 DNA: TGCAGCGGGGGATACAGGGACTATGGCTACACCTTC.

This clone was picked up a small number of times. V gene TRBV30 combines with J gene TRBJ1-5; possible D gene TRBD1, 5 bases. Germline-derived CDR1 and CDR2 are GTSNPN and SVGIG (reference sequence). Trimming took 4 bases from V and 6 from J, leaving 13 bases between them. There are 13 residues in the CDR3. The CDR3 protein is CAWTHGTPQPQHF. The CDR3 nucleotides are TGTGCCTGGACCCACGGGACTCCTCAGCCCCAGCATTTT.

The chain recombines TRBV5-4 with TRBJ2-7; D uncertain. Per the germline V gene, CDR1 is SGHNT and CDR2 is YYREEE (reference sequence). CDR3 size: 15 residues. Trimming stripped 0 bases from V and 0 bases from J, with 10 bases between. CDR3 in amino acids: CASSLALSSSYEQYF. CDR3 coding DNA: TGTGCCAGCAGCTTGGCGTTGAGTTCCTCCTACGAGCAGTACTTC.

The chain employs TRBV29-1 and TRBJ1-2; TRBD1 aligns across 7 bases. CDR1 SQVTM and CDR2 ANQGSEA come from the germline V gene. The V gene end was trimmed by 4 bases and the J gene end by 8 bases; junction bases not matched to a gene: 1. The CDR3 is 10 amino acids. CDR3 bases: TGCAGCGTTGGACAGGGAGGCTACACCTTC. Translation gives CSVGQGGYTF. Full variable domain (outside the CDR3, taken from reference TRBV29-1 and TRBJ1-2): SAVISQKPSRDICQRGTSLTIQCQVDSQVTMMFWYRQQPGQSLTLIATANQGSEATYESGFVIDKFPISRPNLTFSTLTVSNMSPEDSSIYLCSVGQGGYTFGSGTRLTVV.

V gene TRBV28 combines with J gene TRBJ2-4, with TRBD1 identical over 7 bases. The ends lost 3 bases at V and 3 bases at J; junction bases unmatched: 11. Germline CDR1 is MDHEN and CDR2 is SYDVKM. This CDR3 region has 17 residues. The CDR3 loop reads CASSLFGQVQGKNIQYF. DNA of the CDR3: TGTGCCAGCAGTTTGTTCGGACAGGTGCAAGGCAAAAACATTCAGTACTTC. The entire variable domain, with the rest obtained from reference TRBV28 and TRBJ2-4, is as follows: DVKVTQSSRYLVKRTGEKVFLECVQDMDHENMFWYRQDPGLGLRLIYFSYDVKMKEKGDIPEGYSVSREKKERFSLILESASTNQTSMYLCASSLFGQVQGKNIQYFGAGTRLSVL.

The chain is built from TRBV7-3 and TRBJ2-6; the match to TRBD2 covers 8 bases. V dropped 4 bases and J dropped 1; count of bases not matched to a gene: 6. CDR3 length: 17 amino acids. Germline loops: CDR1 SGHTA, CDR2 FQGTGA. CDR3 loop: CASSWDGRASGANVLTF. The CDR3, as DNA: TGTGCCAGCAGCTGGGACGGGAGGGCGTCTGGGGCCAACGTCCTGACTTTC.

The chain links TRBV7-3 to TRBJ2-1; TRBD2 is a possible D gene (6 bases). The CDR3 length is 14 residues. Germline CDR1 SGHTA, CDR2 FQGTGA. Trimming removed 5 bases at V and 9 bases at J, with 17 bases between. The CDR3 DNA follows: TGTGCCAGCAGCCCTCCCGGGAGAAGGGGTGAGCAGTTCTTC. Its translation: CASSPPGRRGEQFF.